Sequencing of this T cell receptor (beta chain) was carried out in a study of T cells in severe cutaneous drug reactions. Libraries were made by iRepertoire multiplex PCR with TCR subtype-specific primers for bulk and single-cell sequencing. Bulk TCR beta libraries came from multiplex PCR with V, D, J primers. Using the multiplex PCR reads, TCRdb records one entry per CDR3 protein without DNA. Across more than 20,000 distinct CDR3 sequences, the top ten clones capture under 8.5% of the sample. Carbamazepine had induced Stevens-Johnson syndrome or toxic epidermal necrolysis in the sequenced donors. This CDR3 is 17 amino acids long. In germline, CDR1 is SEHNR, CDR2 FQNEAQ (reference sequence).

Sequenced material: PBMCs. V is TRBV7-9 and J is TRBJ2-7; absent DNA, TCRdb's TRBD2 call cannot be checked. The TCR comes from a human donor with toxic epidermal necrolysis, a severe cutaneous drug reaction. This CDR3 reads CASSLKSSGLSSYEQYF. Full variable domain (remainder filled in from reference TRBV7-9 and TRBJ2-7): DTGVSQNPRHKITKRGQNVTFRCDPISEHNRLYWYRQTLGQGPEFLTYFQNEAQLEKSRLLSDRFSAERPKGSFSTLEIQRTEQGDSAMYLCASSLKSSGLSSYEQYFGPGTRLTVT.